Shown below are 17 T cell receptor beta chains from a single sample sequenced in a study of cytomegalovirus exposure and HLA in healthy donors. Clones were read by immunoSEQ multiplex PCR, and TCRdb kept only the in-frame ones, dropping some. The sample includes around 230,000 clones, approximately 84% of them seen just once. The source material was PBMCs. These receptor sequences come from a woman under 40 in good health and CMV-seropositive.

The V call is TRBV2, the J call TRBJ2-5, with 8 nucleotides matching TRBD2. J was trimmed by 5 bases and V by 8 bases; bases with no gene match: 7. Germline V gene lookup returns CDR1 SNHLY and CDR2 FYNNEI. This CDR3 is built from 13 residues. CDR3 loop: CASLLGGRETQYF. In DNA form, the CDR3 reads TGTGCCAGCCTGCTCGGCGGGAGGGAGACCCAGTACTTC. The full variable domain, its missing parts supplied by reference TRBV2 and TRBJ2-5, is EPEVTQTPSHQVTQMGQEVILRCVPISNHLYFYWYRQILGQKVEFLVSFYNNEISEKSEIFDDQFSVERPDGSNFTLKIRSTKLEDSAMYFCASLLGGRETQYFGPGTRLLVL.

The chain combines TRBV11-3 with TRBJ2-1, with D possibly matching TRBD2 (6 bases). Trimming left V 4 bases short and J 8 bases short, with 12 bases between. This CDR3 is 13 amino acids long. Germline V gives CDR1 SGHNT, CDR2 YENEEA. CDR3 sequence: CASSSRESYEQFF. DNA for the CDR3: TGTGCCAGCAGCTCTCGGGAGAGCTATGAGCAGTTCTTC.

The chain employs TRBV2 and TRBJ2-2; D uncertain. CDR1 SNHLY and CDR2 FYNNEI come from the germline V gene. Trimming stripped 7 bases from V and 6 bases from J, with 12 bases between. The CDR3 extends over 13 amino acids. The CDR3 region has the DNA TGTGCCAGCACCTCGTATCCGGCCGGGGAGCTGTTTTTT. It specifies CASTSYPAGELFF.

The table lists this clone with a few counts. The chain employs TRBV19 and TRBJ2-1; D gene unclear. CDR3 length: 12 residues. The V and J ends lost 3 bases and 4 bases respectively, with 4 bases between them. Germline-derived CDR1 and CDR2 are LNHDA and SQIVND (reference sequence). The CDR3 reads CASSIQYNEQFF. CDR3 bases: TGTGCCAGTAGTATCCAGTACAATGAGCAGTTCTTC.

J is TRBJ2-7 and V is TRBV7-9; 9 bases align to TRBD2. The germline CDR1 and CDR2 sequences are SEHNR and FQNEAQ (reference sequence). Losses at the gene ends were 6 bases for V and 6 bases for J; bases not matched to a gene: 15. The CDR3 covers 16 residues. The CDR3 reads CASRPWASGEIGEQYF. Written as DNA, the CDR3 is TGTGCCAGCAGACCCTGGGCTAGCGGGGAGATAGGCGAGCAGTACTTC.

The V gene is TRBV27, the J gene TRBJ2-1, with no clear D. Germline V gene sequence: CDR1 MNHEY, CDR2 SMNVEV (reference sequence). V dropped 2 bases and J dropped 1 base, with 6 bases sitting between them. This CDR3 contains 14 residues. CDR3 DNA: TGTGCCAGCAGTTTACACTCTTCCTACAATGAGCAGTTCTTC. Residues: CASSLHSSYNEQFF.

J is TRBJ2-2 and V is TRBV5-1, with 9 positions matching TRBD2. V was pared by 4 bases and J by 7 bases, with 20 bases of the junction left unmatched. The CDR3 loop spans 19 amino acids. Per the germline V gene, CDR1 is SGHRS and CDR2 is YFSETQ. This CDR3 reads CASSLRPLSSGIRGGELFF. The CDR3 nucleotides are TGCGCCAGCAGCCTCAGGCCCTTGTCTAGCGGGATCCGGGGCGGGGAGCTGTTTTTT.

This chain links TRBV11-2 with TRBJ2-1; 10 bases align to TRBD2. In germline, CDR1 is SGHAT, CDR2 FQNNGV. V lost 0 bases and J lost 4; bases outside the gene matches: 12. The CDR3 totals 19 residues. CDR3 sequence: CASSLEGYSLAGFYNEQFF. The CDR3, as DNA: TGTGCCAGCAGCTTAGAGGGTTATTCACTAGCGGGGTTTTACAATGAGCAGTTCTTC. The complete variable domain, with remaining parts taken from reference TRBV11-2 and TRBJ2-1, reads EAGVAQSPRYKIIEKRQSVAFWCNPISGHATLYWYQQILGQGPKLLIQFQNNGVVDDSQLPKDRFSAERLKGVDSTLKIQPAKLEDSAVYLCASSLEGYSLAGFYNEQFFGPGTRLTVL.

The genes are TRBV6-5 and TRBJ2-7, with 9 bases matching TRBD2. Losses at the gene ends were 5 bases for V and 2 bases for J; bases not matched to a gene: 7. From germline, CDR1 is MNHEY and CDR2 SVGAGI. The CDR3 has 15 residues. The CDR3 region has the DNA TGTGCCAGCAGTCGAGAGACTAGCGGAGCCTACGAGCAGTACTTC. Translated, it gives CASSRETSGAYEQYF.

The rearrangement joins TRBV19 to TRBJ2-1; 10 bases agree with TRBD2. V lost 1 base to trimming and J lost 1 base; unmatched junction nucleotides: 1. Per the germline V gene, CDR1 is LNHDA and CDR2 is SQIVND (reference sequence). This CDR3 has 16 amino acids. The CDR3 protein is CASSIAGLASYNEQFF. CDR3 nucleotides: TGTGCCAGTAGTATAGCGGGACTAGCGTCCTACAATGAGCAGTTCTTC.

This sequence joins TRBV5-8 and TRBJ2-2; D remains unclear. The CDR3 consists of 12 residues. V was shortened by 3 bases and J by 7 bases, with 7 bases between the two germline ends. CDR1 is SGHTS and CDR2 is YDEGEE in the germline V gene. In nucleotides, the CDR3 is TGTGCCAGCAGCTCCTTCGTCGGGGAGCTGTTTTTT. It specifies CASSSFVGELFF.

The rearrangement uses TRBV28 and TRBJ2-3; 7 bases agree with TRBD2. This CDR3 contains 16 residues. The germline V gene has CDR1 MDHEN and CDR2 SYDVKM. J gave up 3 bases and V 7 bases, and 13 bases lay outside the gene matches. This chain's CDR3 is CASIGHDQGGTDTQYF. In DNA, the CDR3 is TGTGCCAGCATCGGACACGACCAGGGAGGGACAGATACGCAGTATTTT.

This rearrangement joins TRBV15 to TRBJ2-5; D is perhaps TRBD2 (5 bases). Germline CDR1 LNHNV, CDR2 YYDKDF (reference sequence). V was shortened by 3 bases and J by 5 bases, with 13 bases between the two germline ends. The CDR3 length is 14 residues. CDR3 residues: CATSRRASGETQYF. The CDR3 coding sequence is TGTGCCACCAGCAGGAGGGCTTCTGGGGAGACCCAGTACTTC.

The V gene is TRBV2, the J gene TRBJ2-7; D gene ambiguous. Trimming left V 2 bases short and J 13 bases short, with 6 bases between. CDR1 and CDR2 from the germline V gene are SNHLY and FYNNEI. The CDR3 totals 9 residues. CDR3 region: CASSELGYF. The CDR3 nucleotides read TGTGCCAGCAGTGAACTAGGCTACTTC.

The chain carries TRBV7-8 and TRBJ1-5, with 7 positions matching TRBD1. V shed 7 bases, J shed 0 bases, and the junction held 6 bases outside the gene matches. The CDR3 has 15 residues. The germline V gene encodes CDR1 SGHVS and CDR2 FQNEAQ. CDR3 sequence (DNA): TGTGCCAGCACCCCGACAGGGAATAGCAATCAGCCCCAGCATTTT. It translates to CASTPTGNSNQPQHF. Combining the CDR3 with reference TRBV7-8 and TRBJ1-5 gives the whole variable domain GAGVSQSPRYKVAKRGQDVALRCDPISGHVSLFWYQQALGQGPEFLTYFQNEAQLDKSGLPSDRFFAERPEGSVSTLKIQRTQQEDSAVYLCASTPTGNSNQPQHFGDGTRLSIL.

A word on this clone: This sample includes further DNA sequences coding for the same CDR3. This chain uses TRBV27 with TRBJ2-1, with 7 bases lining up with TRBD2. The J segment lost 0 bases and the V segment lost 3 bases, leaving 2 bases of the junction unmatched. The CDR3 has 15 residues. Germline V gene lookup returns CDR1 MNHEY and CDR2 SMNVEV (reference sequence). CDR3 nucleotides: TGTGCCAGCAGTTTGGGGGGGAGCTCCTACAATGAGCAGTTCTTC. This sequence encodes CASSLGGSSYNEQFF.

This clone showed up just once. The rearrangement uses TRBV7-8 and TRBJ2-7; 10 bases agree with TRBD2. The CDR3 runs to 16 residues. V was clipped by 5 bases and J by 5 bases; unmatched bases: 12. In germline, CDR1 is SGHVS, CDR2 FQNEAQ. CDR3 region: CASSIIGASGSHEQYF. The CDR3 bases are TGTGCCAGCAGCATAATAGGGGCTAGCGGGAGCCACGAGCAGTACTTC.